The rows below give T cell receptor beta chains drawn from one sample of a study of technical replicates of blood from a few donors. Sequencing used immunoSEQ multiplex PCR; TCRdb keeps in-frame clones, though not all of them. Among about 75,000 clones listed, 95% to 98% were seen once. The sequenced sample consisted of T cells isolated from PBMCs. These TCRs come from a human donor in good health. The CDR3 runs from the conserved cysteine through the conserved F or W. Fields, in order: J gene, V gene, clone size, D gene, CDR3 DNA, CDR3 protein. D genes are given only for firm matches. For some rows the clone size is stated as once, few or many, or as a class when expanded; others skip it.

TRBJ1-5,TRBV30,.,TRBD1,TGTGCCTGGAGTACGGGACAGGGGGACTATAGCAATCAGCCCCAGCATTTT,CAWSTGQGDYSNQPQHF
TRBJ2-1,TRBV7-6,.,TRBD1,TGTGCCAGCAGCCCAGCAGGGGGCCGCTCCTACAATGAGCAGTTCTTC,CASSPAGGRSYNEQFF
TRBJ2-7,TRBV6-1,.,.,TGTGCCAGCAGCCCCCTTGGGCAGGGCGGCGACGAGCAGTACTTC,CASSPLGQGGDEQYF
TRBJ2-2,TRBV11-3,.,TRBD2,TGTGCCAGCAGCTTGGGGGAAGGACTAGAACCCACCGGGGAGCTGTTTTTT,CASSLGEGLEPTGELFF
TRBJ2-1,TRBV28,.,.,TGTGCCAGCAGCAAGGGACTGGAGAGCTCCTACAATGAGCAGTTCTTC,CASSKGLESSYNEQFF
TRBJ2-7,TRBV5-6,.,.,TGTGCCAGCAGGCCCGGGACTGGGTTACGCGAGCAGTACTTC,CASRPGTGLREQYF
TRBJ2-7,TRBV5-1,.,TRBD1,TGCGCCAGCAGACCACGGACAGGGACAACCTACGAGCAGTACTTC,CASRPRTGTTYEQYF
TRBJ1-3,TRBV6-5,.,.,TGTGCCACCCTCTACCAGGGTATTATTGGAAACACCATATATTTT,CATLYQGIIGNTIYF
TRBJ1-2,TRBV7-8,.,.,TGTGCCAGCAGCTTACTGGGGCGGCCAAGAAATGGCTACACCTTC,CASSLLGRPRNGYTF
TRBJ1-1,TRBV23-1,once,.,TGCGCCAGCAGTCAACCCGAGCGGGGAACGAACACTGAAGCTTTCTTT,CASSQPERGTNTEAFF
TRBJ2-3,TRBV28,.,TRBD2,TGTGCCAGCAGCCTACCGGGACTAGCGGCTACAGATACGCAGTATTTT,CASSLPGLAATDTQYF
TRBJ1-1,TRBV11-2,.,TRBD1,TGTGCCAGCAGCTTAGCAGGGGGGTTTGGTTCTCAGGGCACTGAAGCTTTCTTT,CASSLAGGFGSQGTEAFF
TRBJ2-2,TRBV9,.,.,TGTGCCAGCAGCGGGGGGGAGCCCACCGGGGAGCTGTTTTTT,CASSGGEPTGELFF
TRBJ2-6,TRBV2,.,TRBD1,TGTGCCAGCAGTTTGGGACAGGGTGCCAACGTCCTGACTTTC,CASSLGQGANVLTF
TRBJ1-2,TRBV6-1,.,TRBD1,TGTGCCAGCAGTGAAGCCCTGGGGACAGGAAGAGTTGGCTACACCTTC,CASSEALGTGRVGYTF
TRBJ1-5,TRBV5-5,.,.,TGTGCCAGCGCGAACTGGGCCAATCAGCCCCAGCATTTT,CASANWANQPQHF
TRBJ2-3,TRBV5-1,.,.,TGCGCCAGCAGCTTGGACAGGCTCACAGATGCGCAGTATTTT,CASSLDRLTDAQYF
TRBJ2-3,TRBV11-3,.,TRBD2,TGTGCCAGCAGCTCCCACGGCACTAGCGGGCGGACAGATACGCAGTATTTT,CASSSHGTSGRTDTQYF
TRBJ2-7,TRBV12-5,.,.,TGTGCTAGTGGTTTAAACCTTCGGGGGGCGGCCTACGAGCAGTACTTC,CASGLNLRGAAYEQYF
TRBJ2-7,TRBV5-1,.,TRBD1,TGCGCCAGCAGCACAAAACAGGGGGCGCCCTCCTACGAGCAGTACTTC,CASSTKQGAPSYEQYF
TRBJ2-3,TRBV5-5,.,TRBD2,TGTGCCAGCAGCATCGGACTAGCGGGAGGGCTAGATACGCAGTATTTT,CASSIGLAGGLDTQYF
TRBJ2-7,TRBV4-1,.,TRBD1,TGCGCCAGCAGCCAAGCCCCCGGACAGGGGACCTACGAGCAGTACTTC,CASSQAPGQGTYEQYF
TRBJ1-4,TRBV7-2,.,.,TGTGCCAGCAGCTTCGGACTGCTTGCAACTAATGAAAAACTGTTTTTT,CASSFGLLATNEKLFF
TRBJ2-7,TRBV5-1,.,.,TGCGCCAGCAGCTCCAGGGAAAAGTACGAGCAGTACTTC,CASSSREKYEQYF
TRBJ2-3,TRBV6-1,.,TRBD2,TGTGCCAGCAGGCGCCCGGGAGGAATCGCAGATACGCAGTATTTT,CASRRPGGIADTQYF
TRBJ2-1,TRBV4-1,.,TRBD2,TGCGCCAGCAGCCCAACAAGATCCCAGCGGGAGCATACTGAGCAGTTCTTC,CASSPTRSQREHTEQFF
TRBJ2-3,TRBV12-5,.,.,TGTGCTAGTGGTCCGGGACTGTTCACAGATACGCAGTATTTT,CASGPGLFTDTQYF
TRBJ1-5,TRBV7-9,.,.,TGTGCCAGCAGCCCGACTGGGAATCAGCCCCAGCATTTT,CASSPTGNQPQHF
TRBJ1-5,TRBV27,.,.,TGTGCCAGCAGTCTCACGACCGCCGGGACATCCGATCAGCCCCAGCATTTT,CASSLTTAGTSDQPQHF
TRBJ1-1,TRBV7-8,once,.,TGTGCCAGCAGCTTAGCGGGGGGGGCAACCACTGAAGCTTTCTTT,CASSLAGGATTEAFF
TRBJ2-3,TRBV4-1,.,TRBD2,TGCGCCAGCAGCCAAGTTAGGTATCCTAGCGGGACCATCGGAGATACGCAGTATTTT,CASSQVRYPSGTIGDTQYF
TRBJ2-3,TRBV4-2,once,TRBD2,TGTGCCAGCAGCCAAGATACTAGCGGGAGGGCAGATACGCAGTATTTT,CASSQDTSGRADTQYF
TRBJ1-5,TRBV10-3,.,.,TGTGCCATCAGTGTCGATCAGGGACTGCCCCAGCATTTT,CAISVDQGLPQHF
TRBJ2-7,TRBV6-5,.,.,TGTGCCAGCAGTTACTCCGGACAACTCTCCTACGAGCAGTACTTC,CASSYSGQLSYEQYF
TRBJ2-7,TRBV27,.,.,TGTGCCAGCAGTCCGAGCTCCTACGAGCAGTACTTC,CASSPSSYEQYF
TRBJ2-2,TRBV10-1,.,.,TGCGCCAGCACTAACACCGGGGAGCTGTTTTTT,CASTNTGELFF
TRBJ1-1,TRBV7-9,.,TRBD1,TGTGCCAGCAGGCCCTACCCGGGACAGGGGCAATCGAACACTGAAGCTTTCTTT,CASRPYPGQGQSNTEAFF
TRBJ2-7,TRBV7-3,.,TRBD1,TGTGCCAGCAGCTTAACCGGACAGGGCTATGACGAGCAGTACTTC,CASSLTGQGYDEQYF
TRBJ1-1,TRBV14,once,.,TGTGCCAGCAGCCAAAGACAAGTCCTGAACACTGAAGCTTTCTTT,CASSQRQVLNTEAFF
TRBJ2-5,TRBV5-1,.,TRBD2,TGCGCCAGTACCCTCCTCCCGCGGGGGGCCTCAGAGACCCAGTACTTC,CASTLLPRGASETQYF
TRBJ2-6,TRBV30,.,.,TGTGCCTGGAGTGCGTACGGTTCTGGGGCCAACGTCCTGACTTTC,CAWSAYGSGANVLTF
TRBJ2-2,TRBV19,.,TRBD1,TGTGCCAGTAGCCCTATCCAGGGGGCAGGGCGCACCGGGGAGCTGTTTTTT,CASSPIQGAGRTGELFF
TRBJ2-7,TRBV5-1,.,TRBD1,TGCGCCAGCAGCTTGGAAGGGACAGTCTCCTACGAGCAGTACTTC,CASSLEGTVSYEQYF
TRBJ2-1,TRBV19,.,.,TGTGCCAGTAGTTTGGGCCTCTCCTACAATGAGCAGTTCTTC,CASSLGLSYNEQFF
TRBJ2-1,TRBV11-3,.,TRBD1,TGTGCCAGCAACGTAAAGGGGACAGGGGCGCGCAATGAGCAGTTCTTC,CASNVKGTGARNEQFF
TRBJ1-5,TRBV10-3,.,TRBD1,TGTGCCATCAGGGGACAGGGGGACGGCAATCAGCCCCAGCATTTT,CAIRGQGDGNQPQHF
TRBJ2-7,TRBV6-1,.,.,TGTGCCAGCATTGACGACTACCTCAACGAGCAGTACTTC,CASIDDYLNEQYF
TRBJ1-2,TRBV7-2,.,TRBD1,TGTGCCAGCAGCTTAGCGCAGGGACAGGGCTTCTATGGCTACACCTTC,CASSLAQGQGFYGYTF
TRBJ2-5,TRBV27,.,.,TGTGCCAGCCGTGATACAGGTAGACAGACCCAGTACTTC,CASRDTGRQTQYF
TRBJ1-1,TRBV7-3,.,TRBD1,TGTGCCAGCAGCGTAACACAGGGGGGCAAAGCTTTCTTT,CASSVTQGGKAFF
TRBJ2-2,TRBV6-4,once,.,TGTGCCAGCACCCGCGGGCCTAACACCGGGGAGCTGTTTTTT,CASTRGPNTGELFF
TRBJ1-2,TRBV27,.,.,TGTGCCAGCAGTTTATCCACAGTGGGACCTGGGGGGGGCTACACCTTC,CASSLSTVGPGGGYTF
TRBJ2-7,TRBV7-7,.,.,TGTGCTAGCAGCTACAGGCTCGGGAGCTCCTACGAGCAGTACTTC,CASSYRLGSSYEQYF
TRBJ2-7,TRBV7-8,.,.,TGTGCCAGCAGCTCTGAAGGTAGACGGGGGTCCTACGAGCAGTACTTC,CASSSEGRRGSYEQYF
TRBJ1-1,TRBV5-4,.,.,TGTGCCAGCAGCTTTAGGGAGAACATGAACACTGAAGCTTTCTTT,CASSFRENMNTEAFF
TRBJ1-5,TRBV6-4,.,TRBD1,TGTGCCACCCCCCCACATTCTTACAGGGGGGGCAATCAGCCCCAGCATTTT,CATPPHSYRGGNQPQHF
TRBJ2-7,TRBV5-1,once,TRBD1,TGCGCCAGCAGAACGACAGGGGGCGAGGACGAGCAGTACTTC,CASRTTGGEDEQYF